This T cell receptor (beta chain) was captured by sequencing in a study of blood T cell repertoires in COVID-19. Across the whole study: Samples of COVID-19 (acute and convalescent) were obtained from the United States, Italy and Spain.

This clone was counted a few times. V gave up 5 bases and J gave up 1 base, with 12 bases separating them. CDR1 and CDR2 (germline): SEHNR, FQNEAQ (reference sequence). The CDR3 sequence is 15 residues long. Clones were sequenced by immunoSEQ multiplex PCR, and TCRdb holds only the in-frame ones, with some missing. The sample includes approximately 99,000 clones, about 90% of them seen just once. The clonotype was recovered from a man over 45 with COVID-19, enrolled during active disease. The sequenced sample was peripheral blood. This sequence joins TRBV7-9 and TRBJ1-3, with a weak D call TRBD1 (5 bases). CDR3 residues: CASSEGRGSGNTIYF. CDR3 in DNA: TGTGCCAGCAGCGAGGGGAGGGGATCTGGAAACACCATATATTTT.